Below, 6 T cell receptor beta chains from the same sample are listed, as sequenced in a study of cytomegalovirus exposure and HLA in healthy donors. The PCR had 60 Vbeta and 13 Jbeta primers. The table came from immunoSEQ multiplex PCR; TCRdb's copy has only in-frame clones and leaves some out. The sample lists over 150,000 clones, more than 75% occurring once. What was sequenced was PBMCs. Every receptor here comes from a man between 25 and 39 years old in good health and CMV-seropositive.

This chain joins TRBV19 and TRBJ2-5, with D perhaps TRBD2 (6 bases). This CDR3 region has 13 residues. Germline V gene sequence: CDR1 LNHDA, CDR2 SQIVND (reference sequence). The germline V and J ends were trimmed by 8 bases and 0 bases, with 10 bases remaining between them. This CDR3 is CASGEADQETQYF. Here the CDR3 DNA reads TGTGCCAGTGGGGAGGCGGACCAAGAGACCCAGTACTTC.

This clone turned up a few times. The chain is built from TRBV30 and TRBJ2-1, with 11 bases identical to TRBD2. The V and J ends lost 3 bases and 5 bases, in that order; junction bases with no gene match: 3. Germline CDR1 reads GTSNPN; CDR2 reads SVGIG (reference sequence). The CDR3 runs to 14 residues. The CDR3 here is CAWRLAGDHNEQFF. The CDR3 region has the DNA TGTGCCTGGAGACTAGCGGGAGACCACAATGAGCAGTTCTTC. The variable domain in full, with the rest retrieved from reference TRBV30 and TRBJ2-1, is SQTIHQWPATLVQPVGSPLSLECTVEGTSNPNLYWYRQAAGRGLQLLFYSVGIGQISSEVPQNLSASRPQDRQFILSSKKLLLSDSGFYLCAWRLAGDHNEQFFGPGTRLTVL.

The rearrangement links TRBV6-6 to TRBJ1-1, with D maybe TRBD1 (5 bases). The germline CDR1 and CDR2 sequences are MNHNY and SVGAGI (reference sequence). V gave up 1 base and J gave up 6 bases, with 9 bases separating them. The CDR3 length is 13 residues. The CDR3 here is CASSYLGDSEAFF. The CDR3 nucleotides are TGTGCCAGCAGTTACTTGGGGGACTCTGAAGCTTTCTTT.

This clone was observed a single time. The chain uses TRBV9 and TRBJ1-2; 9 bases align to TRBD1. CDR3 length: 15 residues. J lost 2 bases, V lost 4 bases, and 6 bases had no gene match. Germline assignment: CDR1 SGDLS and CDR2 YYNGEE. CDR3 sequence reads: CASSLRGQGNYGYTF. In nucleotides, the CDR3 is TGTGCCAGCAGCCTCCGGGGACAGGGCAACTATGGCTACACCTTC.

This chain connects TRBV29-1 to TRBJ2-7; 11 bases are shared with TRBD2. The CDR3 loop spans 15 amino acids. CDR1 SQVTM and CDR2 ANQGSEA come from the germline V gene. J lost 0 bases, V lost 6 bases, and 7 bases had no gene match. The CDR3, as DNA: TGCAGCGTCGTACTAGCGGGAGTCCCCTCCTACGAGCAGTACTTC. Translating gives CSVVLAGVPSYEQYF.

This rearrangement joins TRBV18 to TRBJ2-7; tentative D call: TRBD1 (5 bases). V gave up 6 bases and J gave up 6 bases, with 15 bases separating them. The germline V gene encodes CDR1 KGHSH and CDR2 LQKENI. The CDR3 has 13 residues. CDR3 loop: CASSLNDRGEQYF. The CDR3 DNA reads as TGTGCCAGCTCCCTTAACGACAGAGGCGAGCAGTACTTC.